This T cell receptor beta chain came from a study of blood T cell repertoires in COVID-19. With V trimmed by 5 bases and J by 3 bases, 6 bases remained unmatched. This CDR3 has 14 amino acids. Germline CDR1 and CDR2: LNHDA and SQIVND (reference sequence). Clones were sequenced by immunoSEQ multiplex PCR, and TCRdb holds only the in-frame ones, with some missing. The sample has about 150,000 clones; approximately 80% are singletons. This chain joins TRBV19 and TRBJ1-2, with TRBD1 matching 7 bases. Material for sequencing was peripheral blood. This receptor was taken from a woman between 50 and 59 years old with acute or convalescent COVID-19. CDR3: CASSVGQAYYGYTF. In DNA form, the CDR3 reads TGTGCCAGTAGTGTCGGACAGGCGTACTATGGCTACACCTTC.